Sequencing of this T cell receptor beta chain was carried out in a study of blood T cell repertoires in COVID-19. Study in general: The United States, Italy and Spain supplied acute and convalescent COVID-19 samples. T cells, B-cell-depleted T cells, or PBMCs provided the cDNA or gDNA that served as material.

The ends were cut back, 1 base at V and 6 bases at J, with 9 bases in the middle. Germline CDR1 is LGHDT and CDR2 is YNNKEL (reference sequence). The CDR3 length is 14 residues. In the original analysis: Amplification of reference gene primers provided the estimated nucleated cell counts. Using immunoSEQ multiplex PCR, the repertoire was profiled, and TCRdb retains in-frame clones only, with some absent. V and J calls and clone size are those listed in that table; D and trimming were worked out from the DNA. Of about 38,000 clones in the sample, about 94% are singletons; the top ten hold around 4%. Sequenced material: peripheral blood. The TCR originated in a human donor with active COVID-19. The donor label of this sample is uncertain. V is TRBV3-1 (or the pseudogene TRBV3-2) and J is TRBJ2-2; D ambiguous. CDR3 sequence: CASSQAKRSGELFF. The DNA of the CDR3 is TGTGCCAGCAGCCAAGCTAAGAGATCCGGGGAGCTGTTTTTT.